What follows are 25 T cell receptor beta chains derived from one specimen sequenced in a study of blood T cell repertoires in COVID-19. TCRdb's copy holds only in-frame clones and misses some; the assay was immunoSEQ multiplex PCR. Here the sample spans fewer than 150,000 clones, more than 60% being singletons. The sample taken for sequencing was peripheral blood. The receptors stem from a man aged 65-85 years with acute or convalescent COVID-19.

V gene TRBV25-1 combines with J gene TRBJ1-6; no clear D. The V end was cut by 4 bases, the J end by 10 bases, with 11 bases between. CDR3 length: 13 residues. Per the germline V gene, CDR1 is MGHDK and CDR2 is SYGVNS. This CDR3 reads CASSGGGLSPLHF. In DNA, the CDR3 is TGTGCCAGCAGTGGAGGAGGGCTGTCACCCCTCCACTTT.

CDR3 sequence (DNA): TGTGCCAGCAGTTACGCCGCGACAGGCTCCTACGAGCAGTACTTC. It specifies CASSYAATGSYEQYF. The chain couples TRBV6-5 to TRBJ2-7, with D possibly TRBD1 on 6 matching bases. V was shortened by 2 bases and J by 0 bases, with 11 bases between the two germline ends. CDR1 is MNHEY, CDR2 SVGAGI, per germline. The CDR3 runs to 15 residues.

The chain carries TRBV12-3 or TRBV12-4 and TRBJ2-7; weak D call: TRBD2 (5 bases). This CDR3 region has 13 residues. V was pared by 6 bases and J by 2 bases, with 11 bases between. The CDR3 region is CASSPGSTYEQYF. The CDR3 nucleotides read TGTGCCAGCAGCCCGGGATCTACCTACGAGCAGTACTTC.

The rearrangement links TRBV11-3 to TRBJ2-2, with 11 bases that match TRBD2. V lost 6 bases and J lost 5; bases outside the gene matches: 5. CDR1 is SGHNT and CDR2 is YENEEA in the germline V gene. The CDR3 is made up of 15 amino acids. The DNA for the CDR3 is TGTGCCAGCAGTCGGGGGACTAGCGGAACCGGGGAGCTGTTTTTT. Encoded protein: CASSRGTSGTGELFF.

The V and J genes are TRBV7-9 and TRBJ1-2, with a weak D call TRBD1 (6 bases). CDR3 length equals 15 residues. CDR1 is SEHNR, CDR2 FQNEAQ, per germline (reference sequence). With 5 bases removed from V and 0 bases from J, the gap between germline ends came to 13 bases. The CDR3 loop reads CASSLRQESNYGYTF. CDR3 nucleotide sequence: TGTGCCAGCAGCCTTCGACAGGAGTCTAACTATGGCTACACCTTC.

The chain links TRBV9 to TRBJ2-7; TRBD1 agrees at 11 bases. CDR1 and CDR2 (germline): SGDLS, YYNGEE. The CDR3 covers 15 residues. Trimming at V came to 4 bases and at J to 3 bases, leaving 6 bases not matched to a gene. The CDR3 DNA is TGTGCCAGCAGCACCCGGGACAGGGGGAACTACGAGCAGTACTTC. Translated, it gives CASSTRDRGNYEQYF.

The chain links TRBV6-5 to TRBJ2-1, with a tentative D call TRBD1 (5 bases). Trimming left V 6 bases short and J 5 bases short, with 8 bases between. The CDR3 length is 12 residues. Germline V gives CDR1 MNHEY, CDR2 SVGAGI. The CDR3 sequence is CASSPRDNEQFF. The CDR3 DNA reads as TGTGCCAGCAGCCCCAGGGACAATGAGCAGTTCTTC.

The chain is built from TRBV28 and TRBJ2-3; 7 nucleotides align to TRBD2. The V gene's germline CDR1 is MDHEN and CDR2 SYDVKM. The CDR3 sequence is 16 residues long. J lost 7 bases, V lost 5 bases, and 15 bases had no gene match. CDR3 in amino acids: CASSPPGIAGRNTQYF. Written as DNA, the CDR3 is TGTGCCAGCAGTCCCCCGGGGATAGCGGGTCGGAATACGCAGTATTTT.

The chain is built from TRBV5-6 and TRBJ1-2; 7 nucleotides align to TRBD1. J lost 8 bases, V lost 0 bases, and 4 bases had no gene match. The length of the CDR3 is 13 residues. Germline loops: CDR1 SGHDT, CDR2 YYEEEE. Here the CDR3 DNA reads TGTGCCAGCAGCTTGGAGGGGGCTGGGGGCTACACCTTC. Protein: CASSLEGAGGYTF. The variable domain in full, with the rest retrieved from reference TRBV5-6 and TRBJ1-2, is DAGVTQSPTHLIKTRGQQVTLRCSPKSGHDTVSWYQQALGQGPQFIFQYYEEEERQRGNFPDRFSGHQFPNYSSELNVNALLLGDSALYLCASSLEGAGGYTFGSGTRLTVV.

The genes are TRBV28 and TRBJ2-1; 12 bases line up with TRBD2. Unmatched junction bases numbered 4, after V lost 4 bases and J lost 3 bases. CDR3 length: 16 amino acids. From germline, CDR1 is MDHEN and CDR2 SYDVKM. This CDR3 reads CASSSTSGRGYNEQFF. The CDR3 DNA reads TGTGCCAGCAGTTCGACTAGCGGGAGAGGCTACAATGAGCAGTTCTTC.

CDR3 nucleotide sequence: TGTGCCAGCCGCTGGGACAGGGGGCTCCCCCTCTCTGGGGCCAACGTCCTGACTTTC. It translates to CASRWDRGLPLSGANVLTF. The rearrangement uses TRBV2 and TRBJ2-6; 12 bases agree with TRBD1. V lost 8 bases to trimming and J lost 0 bases; unmatched junction nucleotides: 11. The CDR3 covers 19 residues. Per the germline V gene, CDR1 is SNHLY and CDR2 is FYNNEI.

The V call is TRBV7-2, the J call TRBJ2-3; 7 bases are a match to TRBD2. Germline V gene sequence: CDR1 SGHTA, CDR2 FQGNSA. With V trimmed by 3 bases and J by 5 bases, 2 bases remained unmatched. The CDR3 covers 13 residues. CDR3 coding DNA: TGTGCCAGCAGCTTGCGGGGGATAGATACGCAGTATTTT. Encoded protein: CASSLRGIDTQYF.

This clone showed up just a few times. This chain connects TRBV6-2 or TRBV6-3 to TRBJ2-2; weak D call: TRBD1 (5 bases). The V end was cut by 2 bases, the J end by 3 bases, with 7 bases between. From germline, CDR1 is MNHEY and CDR2 SVGEGT. The CDR3 has 14 amino acids. In DNA, the CDR3 is TGTGCCAGCAGTTACCTACAGGACACCGGGGAGCTGTTTTTT. Translation gives CASSYLQDTGELFF.

The chain uses TRBV7-9 and TRBJ1-2; D is uncertain. The CDR3 contains 12 residues. V gave up 1 base and J gave up 7 bases, with 7 bases separating them. Germline V gene sequence: CDR1 SEHNR, CDR2 FQNEAQ (reference sequence). CDR3 nucleotide sequence: TGTGCCAGCAGCTTAGGCCGGGGTGGCTACACCTTC. Protein: CASSLGRGGYTF.

This chain links TRBV2 with TRBJ2-2, with TRBD1 identical over 7 bases. The germline V gene has CDR1 SNHLY and CDR2 FYNNEI. The CDR3 extends over 15 amino acids. The V gene end was trimmed by 6 bases and the J gene end by 5 bases; junction bases not matched to a gene: 9. The CDR3 reads CASSAQGIGTGELFF. CDR3 DNA sequence: TGTGCCAGCAGCGCACAGGGGATTGGGACCGGGGAGCTGTTTTTT.

The chain employs TRBV7-9 and TRBJ2-7; D remains ambiguous. V lost 4 bases and J 2 bases, leaving 12 bases between the germline ends. This CDR3 is built from 14 residues. Germline V CDR1 and CDR2: SEHNR, FQNEAQ (reference sequence). The CDR3 loop reads CASSYAGSPYEQYF. As DNA, the CDR3 is TGTGCCAGCAGCTACGCAGGATCTCCCTACGAGCAGTACTTC.

The chain recombines TRBV30 with TRBJ1-2; a possible D gene is TRBD1 (5 bases). CDR3 length equals 14 residues. CDR1 GTSNPN and CDR2 SVGIG come from the germline V gene (reference sequence). This CDR3 is CLAGAGRRTYGYTF. Here the CDR3 DNA reads TGTCTCGCCGGGGCAGGGAGGAGGACCTATGGCTACACCTTC.

This clone was detected only a few times. The CDR3 loop reads CASREYEQYF. The DNA for the CDR3 is TGTGCCAGCAGGGAGTACGAGCAGTACTTC. The rearrangement links TRBV7-9 to TRBJ2-7; no firm D call. The germline CDR1 and CDR2 sequences are SEHNR and FQNEAQ (reference sequence). CDR3 length: 10 residues. V was clipped by 6 bases and J by 4 bases, with 4 bases between them.

To note about this clone: Relative to the germline gene, one junction end is altered; a read error may explain this. The chain carries TRBV19 and TRBJ1-4; no clear D. CDR1 and CDR2 (germline): LNHDA, SQIVND (reference sequence). This CDR3 is 13 amino acids long. CDR3 protein: CASSLDLNEKLFF. The CDR3 DNA reads TGTGCCAGTAGTTTAGACTTGAATGAAAAACTGTTTTTT.

The V and J genes are TRBV5-6 and TRBJ2-7, with D hard to call. With 1 base removed from V and 2 bases from J, the gap between germline ends came to 10 bases. The CDR3 extends over 14 amino acids. Germline assignment: CDR1 SGHDT and CDR2 YYEEEE. The CDR3: CASSLFQAAYEQYF. CDR3 nucleotides: TGTGCCAGCAGCTTGTTTCAGGCCGCCTACGAGCAGTACTTC.

The genes are TRBV28 and TRBJ2-7; the D is unclear. Trimming stripped 3 bases from V and 3 bases from J, with 6 bases between. The CDR3 covers 12 residues. CDR1 MDHEN and CDR2 SYDVKM come from the germline V gene. Here the CDR3 DNA reads TGTGCCAGCAGTTTCCCCCTCTACGAGCAGTACTTC. Translated, it gives CASSFPLYEQYF.

V is TRBV19 and J is TRBJ2-1; a possible D gene is TRBD1 (5 bases). The V end was cut by 8 bases, the J end by 1 base, with 15 bases between. The CDR3 consists of 15 residues. Germline assignment: CDR1 LNHDA and CDR2 SQIVND (reference sequence). CDR3 DNA sequence: TGTGCCAGTTCTCCAGGGTTTAGGTCCTACAATGAGCAGTTCTTC. This encodes CASSPGFRSYNEQFF.

The CDR3 region has the DNA TGTGCCAGTACGCAGGTTTCGGGGGGCACCGGGGAGCTGTTTTTT. Its protein is CASTQVSGGTGELFF. This chain uses TRBV19 with TRBJ2-2; 7 bases align to TRBD2. Germline trimming cut 7 bases from V and 4 bases from J; bases unmatched to any gene: 9. The CDR3 length is 15 residues. From germline, CDR1 is LNHDA and CDR2 SQIVND (reference sequence).

This clone was counted a few times. The chain couples TRBV3-1 (or the pseudogene TRBV3-2) to TRBJ2-1; TRBD2 matches at 9 bases. The CDR3 sequence is 15 residues long. V lost 6 bases, J lost 4 bases, and 7 bases stayed unmatched. CDR1 is LGHDT, CDR2 YNNKEL, per germline (reference sequence). This chain's CDR3 is CASSRSGGSYNEQFF. As DNA, the CDR3 is TGTGCCAGCAGTCGTAGCGGGGGCTCTTACAATGAGCAGTTCTTC.

The V call is TRBV6-1, the J call TRBJ1-1; D unresolved. CDR3 size: 13 residues. The V end lost 6 bases, the J end lost 0 bases, and 8 bases lay between the germline ends. CDR1 is MNHNS and CDR2 is SASEGT in the germline V gene. CDR3 loop: CASRRAMNTEAFF. The CDR3 DNA sequence: TGTGCCAGCAGGAGGGCTATGAACACTGAAGCTTTCTTT.